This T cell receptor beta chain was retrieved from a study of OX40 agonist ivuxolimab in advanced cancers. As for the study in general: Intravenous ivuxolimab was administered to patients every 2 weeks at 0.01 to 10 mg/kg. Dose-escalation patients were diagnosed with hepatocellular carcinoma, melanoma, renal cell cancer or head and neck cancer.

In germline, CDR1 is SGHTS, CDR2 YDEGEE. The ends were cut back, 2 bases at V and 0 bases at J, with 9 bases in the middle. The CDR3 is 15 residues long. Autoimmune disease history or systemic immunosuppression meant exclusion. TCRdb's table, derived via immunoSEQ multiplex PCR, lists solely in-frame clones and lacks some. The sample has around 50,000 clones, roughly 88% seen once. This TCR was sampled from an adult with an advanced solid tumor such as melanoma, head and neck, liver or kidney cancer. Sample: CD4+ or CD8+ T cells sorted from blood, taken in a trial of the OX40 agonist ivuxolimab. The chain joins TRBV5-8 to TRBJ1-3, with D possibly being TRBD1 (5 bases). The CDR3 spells CASSLAGGSGNTIYF. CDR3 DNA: TGTGCCAGCAGCTTAGCGGGGGGCTCTGGAAACACCATATATTTT.